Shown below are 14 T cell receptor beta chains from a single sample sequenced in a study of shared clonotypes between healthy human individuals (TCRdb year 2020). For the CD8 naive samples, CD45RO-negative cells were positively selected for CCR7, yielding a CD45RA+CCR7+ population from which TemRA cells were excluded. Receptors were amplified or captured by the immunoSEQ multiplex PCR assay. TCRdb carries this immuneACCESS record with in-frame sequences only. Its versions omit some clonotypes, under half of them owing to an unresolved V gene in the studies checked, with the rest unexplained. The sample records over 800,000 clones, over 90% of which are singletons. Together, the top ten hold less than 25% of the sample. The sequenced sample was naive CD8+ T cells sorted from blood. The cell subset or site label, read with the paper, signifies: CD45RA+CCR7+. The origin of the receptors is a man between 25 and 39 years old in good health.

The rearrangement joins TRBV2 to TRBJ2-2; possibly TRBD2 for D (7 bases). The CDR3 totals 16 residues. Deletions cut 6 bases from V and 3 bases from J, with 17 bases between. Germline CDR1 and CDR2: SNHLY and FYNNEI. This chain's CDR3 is CASRETGGADTGELFF. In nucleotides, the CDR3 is TGTGCCAGCAGGGAGACGGGGGGCGCCGACACCGGGGAGCTGTTTTTT.

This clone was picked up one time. The CDR3 protein is CASSYSLTGDTEAFF. The CDR3 DNA sequence: TGTGCCAGCAGTTACTCCCTGACAGGGGACACTGAAGCTTTCTTT. J is TRBJ1-1 and V is TRBV6-5; 8 nucleotides agree with TRBD1. CDR3 size: 15 residues. V shed 0 bases and J 3 bases; nucleotides not matched to a gene: 3. The germline V gene encodes CDR1 MNHEY and CDR2 SVGAGI.

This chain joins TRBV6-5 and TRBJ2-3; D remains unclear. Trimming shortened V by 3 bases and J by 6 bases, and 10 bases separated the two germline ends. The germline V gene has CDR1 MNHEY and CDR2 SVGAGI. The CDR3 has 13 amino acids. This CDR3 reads CASSYGAADTQYF. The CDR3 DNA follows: TGTGCCAGCAGTTATGGCGCGGCGGATACGCAGTATTTT.

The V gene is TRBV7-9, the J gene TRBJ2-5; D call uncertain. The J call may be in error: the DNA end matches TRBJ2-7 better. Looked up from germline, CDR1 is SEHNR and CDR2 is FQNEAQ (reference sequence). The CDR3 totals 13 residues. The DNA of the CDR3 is TGTGCCAGCAGCCACTCGGAAACCTACGAGCAGTACTTC. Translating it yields CASSHSETYEQYF.

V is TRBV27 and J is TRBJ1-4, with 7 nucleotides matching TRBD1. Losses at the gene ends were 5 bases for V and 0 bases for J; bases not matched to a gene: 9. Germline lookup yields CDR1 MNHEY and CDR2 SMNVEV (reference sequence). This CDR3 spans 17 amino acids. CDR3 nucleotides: TGTGCCAGCAGTCACATCCTCGACAGGGCAACTAATGAAAAACTGTTTTTT. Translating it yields CASSHILDRATNEKLFF.

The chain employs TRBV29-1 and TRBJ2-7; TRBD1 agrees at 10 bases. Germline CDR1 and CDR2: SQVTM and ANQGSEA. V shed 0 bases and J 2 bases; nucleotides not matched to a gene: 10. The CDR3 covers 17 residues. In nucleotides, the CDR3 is TGCAGCGTTGAAGAAACCGCCTCCGGGACAGGGGCCTACGAGCAGTACTTC. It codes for CSVEETASGTGAYEQYF.

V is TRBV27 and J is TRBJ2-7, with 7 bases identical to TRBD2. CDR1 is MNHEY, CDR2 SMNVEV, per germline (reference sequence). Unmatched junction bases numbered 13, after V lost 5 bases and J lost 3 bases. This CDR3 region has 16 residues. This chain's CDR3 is CASSPVGGLRFYEQYF. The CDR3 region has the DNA TGTGCCAGCAGTCCGGTGGGGGGGTTACGTTTCTACGAGCAGTACTTC.

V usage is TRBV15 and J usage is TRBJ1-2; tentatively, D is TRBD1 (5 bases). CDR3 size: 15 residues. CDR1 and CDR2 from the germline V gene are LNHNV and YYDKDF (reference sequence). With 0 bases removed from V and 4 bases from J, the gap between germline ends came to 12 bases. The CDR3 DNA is TGTGCCACCAGCAGAGACAGGGCCGCTATCTATGGCTACACCTTC. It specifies CATSRDRAAIYGYTF.

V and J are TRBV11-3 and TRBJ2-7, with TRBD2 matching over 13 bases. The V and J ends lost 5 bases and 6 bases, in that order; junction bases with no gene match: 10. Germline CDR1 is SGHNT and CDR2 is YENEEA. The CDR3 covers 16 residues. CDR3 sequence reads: CASSPTWTSGSLEQYF. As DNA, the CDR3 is TGTGCCAGCAGCCCTACCTGGACTAGCGGGAGCCTCGAGCAGTACTTC. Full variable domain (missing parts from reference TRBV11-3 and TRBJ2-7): EAGVVQSPRYKIIEKKQPVAFWCNPISGHNTLYWYLQNLGQGPELLIRYENEEAVDDSQLPKDRFSAERLKGVDSTLKIQPAELGDSAVYLCASSPTWTSGSLEQYFGPGTRLTVT.

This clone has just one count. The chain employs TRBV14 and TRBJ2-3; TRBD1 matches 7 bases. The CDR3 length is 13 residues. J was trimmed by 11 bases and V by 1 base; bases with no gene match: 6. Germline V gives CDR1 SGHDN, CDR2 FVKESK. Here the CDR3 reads CASSQVGQAQQYF. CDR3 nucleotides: TGTGCCAGCAGCCAAGTCGGACAGGCCCAGCAGTATTTT.

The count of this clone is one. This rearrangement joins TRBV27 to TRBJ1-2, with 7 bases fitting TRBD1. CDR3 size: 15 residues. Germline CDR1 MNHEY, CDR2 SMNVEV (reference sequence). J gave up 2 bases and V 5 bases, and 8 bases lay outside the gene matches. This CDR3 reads CASSIRDSGNYGYTF. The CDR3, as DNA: TGTGCCAGCAGTATCCGGGACAGTGGAAACTATGGCTACACCTTC.

CDR3 in DNA: TGTGCCAGCAGTCCCTCTCAGTTCACCGGGGAGCTGTTTTTT. Residues: CASSPSQFTGELFF. The chain is built from TRBV27 and TRBJ2-2; D gene uncertain. This CDR3 has 14 amino acids. The germline CDR1 and CDR2 sequences are MNHEY and SMNVEV (reference sequence). Deletions cut 5 bases from V and 4 bases from J, with 11 bases between.

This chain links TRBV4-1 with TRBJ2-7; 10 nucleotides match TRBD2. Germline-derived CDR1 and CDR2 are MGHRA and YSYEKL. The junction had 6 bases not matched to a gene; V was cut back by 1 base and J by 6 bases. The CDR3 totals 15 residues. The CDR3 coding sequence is TGCGCCAGCAGCCAAGGGCCTAGCGGGAGTTCCGAGCAGTACTTC. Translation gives CASSQGPSGSSEQYF.

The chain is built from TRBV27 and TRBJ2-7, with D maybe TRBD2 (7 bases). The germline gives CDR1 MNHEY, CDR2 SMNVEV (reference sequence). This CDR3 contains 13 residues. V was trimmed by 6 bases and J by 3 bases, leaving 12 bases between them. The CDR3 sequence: CASSNREGYEQYF. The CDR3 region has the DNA TGTGCCAGCAGCAACAGGGAGGGCTACGAGCAGTACTTC.